The 24 T cell receptor beta chains below all came from one sample that was sequenced in a study of identical twins. TCRdb called the 5' RACE reads again in MiXCR, with one record for every CDR3 protein. This table holds approximately 410,000 distinct CDR3 sequences, around 20% found once. The sample consisted of naive T cells sorted from blood. Every receptor here comes from a man in his forties or fifties in good health.

This clonotype was seen many times. The J gene is TRBJ2-3, the V gene TRBV5-1, with D possibly being TRBD2 (7 bases). From germline, CDR1 is SGHRS and CDR2 YFSETQ. The CDR3 is made up of 17 amino acids. The V end lost 4 bases, the J end lost 2 bases, and 20 bases lay between the germline ends. The chain's CDR3 is CASSLMGGDTNTDTQYF. The CDR3 DNA sequence: TGCGCCAGCAGCCTGATGGGGGGGGACACTAACACAGATACGCAGTATTTT.

This clonotype appeared a few times. The chain combines TRBV24-1 with TRBJ2-1, with 9 bases lining up with TRBD2. After removal of 7 bases from V and 2 bases from J, the junction contained 8 bases not matched to a gene. The CDR3 runs 16 residues. The germline CDR1 and CDR2 sequences are KGHDR and SFDVKD. The CDR3 nucleotides are TGTGCCACCAGCGTAGCGGGAGATCCCCCCTACAATGAGCAGTTCTTC. Translation: CATSVAGDPPYNEQFF.

This chain connects TRBV20-1 to TRBJ2-7; tentatively, D is TRBD2 (7 bases). The CDR3 totals 13 residues. The germline CDR1 and CDR2 sequences are DFQATT and SNEGSKA (reference sequence). Deletions cut 6 bases from V and 5 bases from J, with 17 bases between. The CDR3 sequence: CSAATWGGHEQYF. The CDR3 nucleotides read TGCAGTGCCGCCACTTGGGGGGGCCACGAGCAGTACTTC.

This clonotype was recorded at least ten times. The chain couples TRBV20-1 to TRBJ2-5, with D tentatively TRBD1 (5 bases). The V end was cut by 3 bases, the J end by 2 bases, with 13 bases between. The germline V gene has CDR1 DFQATT and CDR2 SNEGSKA (reference sequence). There are 14 residues in the CDR3. Here the CDR3 DNA reads TGCAGTGCTAGTTCCATTGGGGCGCAAGAGACCCAGTACTTC. Amino acids: CSASSIGAQETQYF.

As regards this clonotype: Mismatch with germline at one junction end may stem from a read error. This sequence joins TRBV6-2 or TRBV6-3 and TRBJ1-2; D gene unclear. The CDR3 covers 11 residues. The V gene's germline CDR1 is MNHEY and CDR2 SVGEGT. The CDR3 DNA follows: TGTGCCAGCAGTTACTCTCTCGGGTTCTTCTTC. Translated, it gives CASSYSLGFFF.

This clonotype came up a few times. The chain is built from TRBV10-3 and TRBJ2-2; D call uncertain. With 0 bases removed from V and 0 bases from J, the gap between germline ends came to 14 bases. Germline CDR1 is ENHRY and CDR2 is SYGVKD. CDR3 length: 18 residues. The CDR3 loop reads CAISESIKGRANTGELFF. The CDR3 DNA follows: TGTGCCATCAGTGAGTCGATTAAAGGTCGAGCGAACACCGGGGAGCTGTTTTTT.

To note about this clonotype: It may be a read error: a sequence one base away is much more abundant. This chain links TRBV7-7 with TRBJ2-7; the D gene is possibly TRBD1 (6 bases). The CDR3 sequence is 13 residues long. Germline loops: CDR1 SSHAT, CDR2 FNYEAQ (reference sequence). CDR3 sequence: CASSPTGSYEQSF. CDR3 coding DNA: TGTGCCAGCAGCCCAACAGGGTCCTACGAGCAGTCCTTC. The variable domain in full, with the rest retrieved from reference TRBV7-7 and TRBJ2-7, is GAGVSQSPRYKVTKRGQDVTLRCDPISSHATLYWYQQALGQGPEFLTYFNYEAQPDKSGLPSDRFSAERPEGSISTLTIQRTEQRDSAMYRCASSPTGSYEQSFGPGTRLTVT.

This clonotype was picked up a small number of times. The CDR3 protein is CASSDFLGDTQYF. The CDR3 region has the DNA TGTGCCAGCAGTGACTTCCTCGGGGATACGCAGTATTTT. This sequence joins TRBV6-6 and TRBJ2-3; the D is unclear. Trimming cost V 5 bases and J 6 bases, with 12 bases left between them. CDR3 length equals 13 residues. The germline gives CDR1 MNHNY, CDR2 SVGAGI (reference sequence).

The chain uses TRBV29-1 and TRBJ2-3; 12 positions match TRBD2. J gave up 6 bases and V 4 bases, and 8 bases lay outside the gene matches. The CDR3 has 15 amino acids. Germline V lookup: CDR1 SQVTM, CDR2 ANQGSEA. This chain's CDR3 is CSVVRLAGGADTQYF. The CDR3 DNA follows: TGCAGCGTTGTGCGGCTAGCGGGAGGGGCGGATACGCAGTATTTT.

The CDR3 DNA reads as TGTGCCAGCTCACCACTCCGGGACAGGGACACAGATACGCAGTATTTT. Translated: CASSPLRDRDTDTQYF. The chain employs TRBV18 and TRBJ2-3; 9 bases are shared with TRBD1. CDR1 is KGHSH and CDR2 is LQKENI in the germline V gene. This CDR3 comprises 16 residues. V trimming: 1 base; J trimming: 2 bases; junction bases outside the gene matches: 4.

This clonotype was seen ten or more times. V is TRBV6-5 and J is TRBJ1-1, with unresolved D. Germline loops: CDR1 MNHEY, CDR2 SVGAGI. The CDR3 is made up of 13 amino acids. Trimming took off 4 bases at V and 4 bases at J, with 10 bases between the two ends. The CDR3 nucleotides are TGTGCCAGCAGTTGGCAGGTTAGCACTGAAGCTTTCTTT. Protein product: CASSWQVSTEAFF.

This rearrangement joins TRBV20-1 to TRBJ2-1; 9 nucleotides match TRBD2. The CDR3 spans 14 residues. V shed 6 bases and J 0 bases; nucleotides not matched to a gene: 3. Germline assignment: CDR1 DFQATT and CDR2 SNEGSKA (reference sequence). The CDR3 is CSARRGGSYNEQFF. CDR3 nucleotide sequence: TGCAGTGCACGGCGGGGGGGCTCCTACAATGAGCAGTTCTTC.

The chain has TRBV13 and TRBJ2-3, with 10 bases aligning to TRBD2. CDR1 and CDR2 from the germline V gene are PRHDT and FYEKMQ (reference sequence). Trimming removed 2 bases from V and 0 bases from J; junction bases left unmatched: 5. CDR3 length: 17 residues. Written as DNA, the CDR3 is TGTGCCAGCAGCTTACTACTAGCGGGATTAAGCACAGATACGCAGTATTTT. Its translation: CASSLLLAGLSTDTQYF. The variable domain in full, with the rest retrieved from reference TRBV13 and TRBJ2-3, is AAGVIQSPRHLIKEKRETATLKCYPIPRHDTVYWYQQGPGQDPQFLISFYEKMQSDKGSIPDRFSAQQFSDYHSELNMSSLELGDSALYFCASSLLLAGLSTDTQYFGPGTRLTVL.

There are many counts of this clonotype. This chain connects TRBV3-1 to TRBJ2-7; D ambiguous. Germline V gives CDR1 LGHDT, CDR2 YNNKEL (reference sequence). Trimming shortened V by 1 base and J by 4 bases, and 5 bases separated the two germline ends. CDR3 length equals 12 residues. The CDR3, as DNA: TGTGCCAGCAGCCAAGGCGCATACGAGCAGTACTTC. Translation: CASSQGAYEQYF.

The chain employs TRBV21-1 and TRBJ1-5; the table gives TRBD1 as D, unverified against the DNA. TRBV21-1 is tagged as a pseudogene. The CDR3 extends over 16 amino acids. CDR3 sequence (DNA): TGTGCCAGCAGCAAACGGACAGGGTACGGCAATCAGCCCCAGCATTTT. This sequence encodes CASSKRTGYGNQPQHF.

This clonotype was observed a handful of times. V gene TRBV7-8 combines with J gene TRBJ2-1; 8 positions agree with TRBD2. The germline CDR1 and CDR2 sequences are SGHVS and FQNEAQ. The CDR3 runs to 18 residues. With V trimmed by 2 bases and J by 4 bases, 13 bases remained unmatched. DNA for the CDR3: TGTGCCAGCAGCTTAAGGGCGAGCGGGAGCGGGAGTTACAATGAGCAGTTCTTC. It encodes CASSLRASGSGSYNEQFF.

This clonotype was seen a few times. V gene TRBV20-1 combines with J gene TRBJ1-5; 7 bases are a match to TRBD1. Germline V gene lookup returns CDR1 DFQATT and CDR2 SNEGSKA (reference sequence). V dropped 0 bases and J dropped 4; count of bases not matched to a gene: 9. CDR3 length equals 16 residues. Here the CDR3 DNA reads TGCAGTGCTAGAGATCCCCAGGGACAGTCTAATCAGCCCCAGCATTTT. This translates into CSARDPQGQSNQPQHF.

The gene calls are TRBV5-1 and TRBJ2-6; a possible D gene is TRBD2 (5 bases). Trimming left V 6 bases short and J 0 bases short, with 7 bases between. The germline V gene encodes CDR1 SGHRS and CDR2 YFSETQ. The CDR3 runs 14 residues. CDR3 bases: TGCGCCAGCAACGAGGGCTCTGGGGCCAACGTCCTGACTTTC. Its translation is CASNEGSGANVLTF. Full variable domain (rest looked up from reference TRBV5-1 and TRBJ2-6): KAGVTQTPRYLIKTRGQQVTLSCSPISGHRSVSWYQQTPGQGLQFLFEYFSETQRNKGNFPGRFSGRQFSNSRSEMNVSTLELGDSALYLCASNEGSGANVLTFGAGSRLTVL.

This clonotype was seen a handful of times. J is TRBJ1-2 and V is TRBV7-2; possible D gene TRBD1, 5 bases. Germline V CDR1 and CDR2: SGHTA, FQGNSA. This CDR3 comprises 13 residues. The V end was cut by 5 bases, the J end by 3 bases, with 10 bases between. The CDR3 sequence: CASSPGPDYGYTF. For the CDR3, the DNA is TGTGCCAGCAGCCCGGGGCCGGACTATGGCTACACCTTC.

The table lists this clonotype with many counts. This chain joins TRBV20-1 and TRBJ1-5, with D perhaps matching TRBD1 (5 bases). The germline V gene has CDR1 DFQATT and CDR2 SNEGSKA (reference sequence). This CDR3 has 14 amino acids. Trimming removed 6 bases at V and 4 bases at J, with 16 bases between. CDR3 bases: TGCAGTGCCAAGACAATAAAGGGGAATCAGCCCCAGCATTTT. It yields the protein CSAKTIKGNQPQHF.

This chain links TRBV27 with TRBJ2-1; a weak D match, TRBD2 (6 bases). The CDR3 totals 15 residues. Germline V gene sequence: CDR1 MNHEY, CDR2 SMNVEV (reference sequence). V lost 4 bases, J lost 4 bases, and 14 bases lay in between. The CDR3 is CASSSPDSGYNEQFF. In DNA, the CDR3 is TGTGCCAGCAGTTCACCGGATAGCGGATACAATGAGCAGTTCTTC.

The V call is TRBV6-1, the J call TRBJ2-7, with TRBD2 identical over 10 bases. This CDR3 contains 15 residues. Trimming took 7 bases from V and 4 from J; bases not matched to a gene: 10. Germline V gives CDR1 MNHNS, CDR2 SASEGT. The CDR3 sequence is CASNPLAGDYYEQYF. In nucleotides, the CDR3 is TGTGCCAGCAACCCTCTAGCGGGAGATTATTACGAGCAGTACTTC.

The chain links TRBV7-9 to TRBJ2-7, with D perhaps TRBD1 or TRBD2 (5 bases each). This CDR3 contains 14 residues. Germline CDR1 and CDR2: SEHNR and FQNEAQ (reference sequence). V lost 5 bases to trimming and J lost 1 base, with 12 bases between them. Here the CDR3 DNA reads TGTGCCAGCAGCCGGGACGCACCGTCCTACGAGCAGTACTTC. Protein product: CASSRDAPSYEQYF.

This clonotype occurred once. V is TRBV20-1 and J is TRBJ2-7, with no clear D. Germline V gene data show CDR1 as DFQATT and CDR2 as SNEGSKA (reference sequence). Trimming removed 0 bases at V and 2 bases at J, with 8 bases between. This CDR3 is 13 amino acids long. CDR3 amino acids: CSARETLPYEQYF. CDR3 coding DNA: TGCAGTGCTAGAGAGACACTACCCTACGAGCAGTACTTC.